Listed here are 8 T cell receptor beta chains from one sample, sequenced in a study of response to subunit inactivated influenza vaccine. TCRdb re-called the RT-PCR reads through MiXCR, storing one row per CDR3 protein. The sample has some 480,000 distinct CDR3 sequences; approximately 9.9% are singletons. The sample here was PBMCs from blood, taken 40 to 50 days after vaccination. The receptors derive from a man aged 50 to 60 who received an inactivated influenza vaccine.

This clonotype was recorded at least ten times. This sequence joins TRBV29-1 and TRBJ2-7, with D maybe TRBD1 (5 bases). V lost 3 bases and J lost 3, with 9 bases in between. Germline-derived CDR1 and CDR2 are SQVTM and ANQGSEA. The CDR3 length is 12 residues. The CDR3 sequence: CSVEEQDYEQYF. CDR3 in DNA: TGCAGCGTTGAGGAACAGGACTACGAGCAGTACTTC.

This chain joins TRBV12-3 or TRBV12-4 and TRBJ2-5; D is unclear. The CDR3 extends over 16 amino acids. The V gene lost 6 bases and the J gene lost 5 bases, with 22 bases spanning the gap. The DNA for the CDR3 is TGTGCCAGCAGAAAAGAAAGTTACGGTTTTTCGGAGACCCAGTACTTC. This gives the protein CASRKESYGFSETQYF.

This clonotype was seen more than once but under ten times. The chain employs TRBV3-1 and TRBJ2-3; possibly TRBD1 for D (5 bases). Trimming shortened V by 4 bases and J by 3 bases, and 11 bases separated the two germline ends. Germline CDR1 is LGHDT and CDR2 is YNNKEL (reference sequence). The CDR3 covers 14 residues. The CDR3 spells CASSPLDRTDTQYF. CDR3 nucleotide sequence: TGTGCCAGCAGCCCCCTCGACAGAACAGATACGCAGTATTTT.

This clonotype was observed at least ten times. CDR3 in amino acids: CASSHRQVSAADTQYF. The CDR3 DNA reads TGTGCCAGCAGCCACCGCCAAGTATCCGCAGCAGATACGCAGTATTTT. The rearrangement joins TRBV4-2 to TRBJ2-3; D gene unclear. This CDR3 is built from 16 residues. Germline CDR1 and CDR2: LGHNA and YNFKEQ. The V gene lost 3 bases and the J gene lost 4 bases, with 17 bases spanning the gap.

This clonotype was counted at least ten times. The chain employs TRBV20-1 and TRBJ2-3; D is ambiguous. This CDR3 spans 14 amino acids. With 6 bases removed from V and 1 base from J, the gap between germline ends came to 14 bases. From germline, CDR1 is DFQATT and CDR2 SNEGSKA (reference sequence). The DNA for the CDR3 is TGCAGTGCCACCCTAGAGGCCCGCACAGATACGCAGTATTTT. Translating it yields CSATLEARTDTQYF.

The sample holds many counts of this clonotype. The V and J genes are TRBV6-2 or TRBV6-3 and TRBJ2-1; 8 nucleotides agree with TRBD2. Germline CDR1 MNHEY, CDR2 SVGEGT. After removal of 5 bases from V and 7 bases from J, the junction contained 10 bases not matched to a gene. This CDR3 is 15 amino acids long. As DNA, the CDR3 is TGTGCCAGCAGTCCCGCCGGGGGGGGCTATAATGAGCAGTTCTTC. Amino acids: CASSPAGGGYNEQFF.

This clonotype was found a few times. The rearrangement links TRBV5-1 to TRBJ2-1; D remains unclear. From germline, CDR1 is SGHRS and CDR2 YFSETQ. There are 14 residues in the CDR3. Trimming took 4 bases from V and 2 from J, leaving 10 bases between them. The CDR3 region has the DNA TGCGCCAGCAGCCGGCAGGTTGCCTACAATGAGCAGTTCTTC. It specifies CASSRQVAYNEQFF.

This clonotype was counted at least ten times. The genes are TRBV20-1 and TRBJ2-2; a possible D gene is TRBD2 (7 bases). Germline CDR1 DFQATT, CDR2 SNEGSKA (reference sequence). This CDR3 is 15 amino acids long. V shed 4 bases and J shed 1 base, with 13 bases lying between them. The CDR3 region has the DNA TGCAGTGCTAAGGAAGCGGGACAGAACACCGGGGAGCTGTTTTTT. Translating it yields CSAKEAGQNTGELFF.